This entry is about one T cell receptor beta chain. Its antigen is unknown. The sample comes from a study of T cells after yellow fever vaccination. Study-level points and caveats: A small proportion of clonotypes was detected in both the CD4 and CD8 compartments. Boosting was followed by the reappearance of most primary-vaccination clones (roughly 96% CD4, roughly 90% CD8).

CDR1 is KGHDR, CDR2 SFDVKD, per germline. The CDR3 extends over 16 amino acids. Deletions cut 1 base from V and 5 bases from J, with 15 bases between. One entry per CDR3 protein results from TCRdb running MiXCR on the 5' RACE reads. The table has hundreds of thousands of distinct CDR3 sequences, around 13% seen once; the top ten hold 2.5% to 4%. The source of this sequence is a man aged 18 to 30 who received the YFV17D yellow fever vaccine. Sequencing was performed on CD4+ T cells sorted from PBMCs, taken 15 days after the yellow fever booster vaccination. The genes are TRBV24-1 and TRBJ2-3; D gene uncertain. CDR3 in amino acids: CATSDLQQPGRDTQYF. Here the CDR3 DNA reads TGTGCCACCAGTGATTTACAACAGCCAGGACGAGATACGCAGTATTTT.